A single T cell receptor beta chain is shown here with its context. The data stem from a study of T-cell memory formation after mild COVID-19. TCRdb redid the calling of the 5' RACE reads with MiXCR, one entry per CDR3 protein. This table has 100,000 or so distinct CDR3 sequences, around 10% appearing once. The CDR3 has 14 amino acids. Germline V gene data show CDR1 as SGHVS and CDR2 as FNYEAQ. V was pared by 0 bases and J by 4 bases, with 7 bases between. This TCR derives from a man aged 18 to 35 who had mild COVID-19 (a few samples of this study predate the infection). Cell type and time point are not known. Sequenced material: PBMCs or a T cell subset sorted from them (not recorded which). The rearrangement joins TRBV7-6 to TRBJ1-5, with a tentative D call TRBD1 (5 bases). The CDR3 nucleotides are TGTGCCAGCAGCTTAGCGCAGGGTAATCAGCCCCAGCATTTT. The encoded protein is CASSLAQGNQPQHF.